The 24 T cell receptor beta chains listed next were all sequenced from one sample in a study of cytomegalovirus exposure and HLA in healthy donors. The PCR contained 60 Vbeta and 13 Jbeta primers. Method: immunoSEQ multiplex PCR; TCRdb's copy keeps in-frame clones and lacks some. The sample shows about 140,000 clones, just under 80% of them seen only once. Sequenced: PBMCs. The source is a young man in good health.

V usage is TRBV29-1 and J usage is TRBJ2-5; TRBD1 is a possible D gene (6 bases). Germline loops: CDR1 SQVTM, CDR2 ANQGSEA. The CDR3 length is 15 residues. The ends were cut back, 6 bases at V and 5 bases at J, with 22 bases in the middle. The CDR3 region has the DNA TGCAGCGTCCTGGGGCATGAGGGACACGGGGAGACCCAGTACTTC. It codes for CSVLGHEGHGETQYF.

The gene calls are TRBV2 and TRBJ2-1; perhaps TRBD2 as D (7 bases). The germline CDR1 and CDR2 sequences are SNHLY and FYNNEI. Trimming removed 11 bases at V and 7 bases at J, with 18 bases between. The CDR3 sequence is 13 residues long. In nucleotides, the CDR3 is TGTGCCGGGAGGGGAGGACAGCGAAATGAGCAGTTCTTC. Protein product: CAGRGGQRNEQFF.

The chain joins TRBV11-3 to TRBJ2-1, with 10 bases fitting TRBD1. The CDR3 runs to 16 residues. The ends lost 5 bases at V and 3 bases at J; junction bases unmatched: 7. The germline V gene has CDR1 SGHNT and CDR2 YENEEA. Here the CDR3 reads CASSLGQGGSYNEQFF. CDR3 DNA: TGTGCCAGCAGCCTCGGACAGGGGGGGAGCTACAATGAGCAGTTCTTC.

This clone was recorded a few times. V gene TRBV7-9 combines with J gene TRBJ2-7, with 12 bases lining up with TRBD2. The V gene end was trimmed by 5 bases and the J gene end by 6 bases; junction bases not matched to a gene: 8. This CDR3 is built from 15 residues. Germline V gives CDR1 SEHNR, CDR2 FQNEAQ (reference sequence). The DNA for the CDR3 is TGTGCCAGCAGCACCTGGACTAGCGGGACGGTCGAGCAGTACTTC. Its translation is CASSTWTSGTVEQYF.

The CDR3 DNA reads as TGTGCCAGCAGCTCAGTGGGTGGGACAGGGGAGCTGTTTTTT. This translates into CASSSVGGTGELFF. The chain links TRBV7-3 to TRBJ2-2, with D possibly matching TRBD1 (6 bases). V was cut by 4 bases and J by 8 bases, with 14 bases left in between. This CDR3 comprises 14 residues. Per the germline V gene, CDR1 is SGHTA and CDR2 is FQGTGA. Looking up the rest from reference TRBV7-3 and TRBJ2-2 gives the full variable domain: GAGVSQTPSNKVTEKGKYVELRCDPISGHTALYWYRQSLGQGPEFLIYFQGTGAADDSGLPNDRFFAVRPEGSVSTLKIQRTERGDSAVYLCASSSVGGTGELFFGEGSRLTVL.

The chain carries TRBV28 and TRBJ2-7; unclear D gene. V was cut by 6 bases and J by 6 bases, with 15 bases left in between. In germline, CDR1 is MDHEN, CDR2 SYDVKM. CDR3 length equals 13 residues. The CDR3 nucleotides are TGTGCCAGCAGCGAGGCCTTGCGGCCCGAGCAGTACTTC. It codes for CASSEALRPEQYF.

This chain connects TRBV7-2 to TRBJ2-2, with 10 bases aligning to TRBD2. CDR1 and CDR2 (germline): SGHTA, FQGNSA. The CDR3 has 17 amino acids. The trim removed 5 bases at V and 9 bases at J, leaving 15 bases unmatched. Here the CDR3 reads CASSVTSGMESLRELFF. CDR3 in DNA: TGTGCCAGCAGCGTCACTAGCGGGATGGAATCGTTGCGGGAGCTGTTTTTT.

V is TRBV7-3 and J is TRBJ2-1, with 11 bases that match TRBD2. The CDR3 has 15 residues. Looked up from germline, CDR1 is SGHTA and CDR2 is FQGTGA. V lost 4 bases and J lost 7; bases outside the gene matches: 6. The CDR3 DNA sequence: TGTGCCAGCAGCTCGACTAGCGGGGTGGGGAATGAGCAGTTCTTC. Translating gives CASSSTSGVGNEQFF.

This rearrangement joins TRBV18 to TRBJ1-2, with D unclear. Germline V CDR1 and CDR2: KGHSH, LQKENI. This CDR3 contains 14 residues. V was pared by 4 bases and J by 6 bases, with 15 bases between. The CDR3 sequence: CASSQTPGGDGYTF. The CDR3 DNA is TGTGCCAGCTCACAGACCCCCGGCGGGGATGGCTACACCTTC.

The chain recombines TRBV29-1 with TRBJ1-5, with 8 bases lining up with TRBD1. Trimming at V came to 7 bases and at J to 10 bases, leaving 15 bases not matched to a gene. The CDR3 has 14 amino acids. Germline V CDR1 and CDR2: SQVTM, ANQGSEA. DNA of the CDR3: TGCAGCGCCGGGACAGGTCGCTCGAATGATCCCCAGCATTTT. This encodes CSAGTGRSNDPQHF.

Turning to this clone: Other DNA sequences of this sample code for an identical CDR3. V usage is TRBV19 and J usage is TRBJ2-7; 7 bases are shared with TRBD2. Germline V gene lookup returns CDR1 LNHDA and CDR2 SQIVND (reference sequence). The CDR3 extends over 15 amino acids. V shed 1 base, J shed 0 bases, and the junction held 3 bases outside the gene matches. The CDR3 nucleotides read TGTGCCAGTAGTATAGGGCGCGGGAGCTCCTACGAGCAGTACTTC. As protein: CASSIGRGSSYEQYF. The full variable domain, completed using reference TRBV19 and TRBJ2-7, is DGGITQSPKYLFRKEGQNVTLSCEQNLNHDAMYWYRQDPGQGLRLIYYSQIVNDFQKGDIAEGYSVSREKKESFPLTVTSAQKNPTAFYLCASSIGRGSSYEQYFGPGTRLTVT.

This clone has just one count. The chain is built from TRBV28 and TRBJ2-1, with D maybe TRBD1 (6 bases). Germline lookup yields CDR1 MDHEN and CDR2 SYDVKM. Trimming shortened V by 6 bases and J by 3 bases, and 15 bases separated the two germline ends. This CDR3 is built from 15 residues. The chain's CDR3 is CASRRQEAYYNEQFF. DNA for the CDR3: TGTGCCAGCAGGCGACAGGAGGCCTACTACAATGAGCAGTTCTTC.

CDR3 DNA sequence: TGTGCCAGCAGCCCTAGACAGGCTGGGGCCAACGTCCTGACTTTC. Translated, it gives CASSPRQAGANVLTF. The chain couples TRBV7-6 to TRBJ2-6; D possibly corresponds to TRBD1 (6 bases). Germline loops: CDR1 SGHVS, CDR2 FNYEAQ. This CDR3 is 15 amino acids long. The ends were cut back, 5 bases at V and 2 bases at J, with 10 bases in the middle.

V and J are TRBV4-3 and TRBJ1-4, with TRBD1 as a possible D gene (6 bases). Trimming took off 0 bases at V and 4 bases at J, with 15 bases between the two ends. The CDR3 extends over 17 amino acids. CDR1 and CDR2 from the germline V gene are LGHNA and YSLEER. CDR3 in DNA: TGCGCCAGCAGCCAAGATTTTATGGGACACCTTAATGAAAAACTGTTTTTT. Protein sequence: CASSQDFMGHLNEKLFF.

Concerning this clone: A read error may produce the germline difference seen at one junction end. The chain recombines TRBV7-9 with TRBJ1-3; unclear D gene. This CDR3 is 16 amino acids long. Germline V gene sequence: CDR1 SEHNR, CDR2 FQNEAQ (reference sequence). The CDR3 sequence is CSSSTGGYNSGNTIYF. CDR3 in DNA: TGTTCCAGCAGCACTGGCGGGTATAACTCTGGAAACACCATATATTTT.

A single count supports this clone. This rearrangement joins TRBV6-6 to TRBJ1-5; D gene uncertain. The V gene's germline CDR1 is MNHNY and CDR2 SVGAGI (reference sequence). This CDR3 has 15 residues. V was trimmed by 2 bases and J by 2 bases, leaving 10 bases between them. The CDR3 loop is CASSYGGSGNQPQHF. The CDR3 DNA sequence: TGTGCCAGCAGTTACGGCGGCAGCGGCAATCAGCCCCAGCATTTT.

The V and J genes are TRBV19 and TRBJ2-1; 13 nucleotides line up with TRBD2. Germline CDR1 and CDR2: LNHDA and SQIVND (reference sequence). This CDR3 has 16 residues. V gave up 1 base and J gave up 5 bases; unmatched junction bases: 2. CDR3 in DNA: TGTGCCAGTAGTATAGGGACTAGCGGGAGTCACAATGAGCAGTTCTTC. It yields the protein CASSIGTSGSHNEQFF.

The genes are TRBV30 and TRBJ1-3; TRBD1 might be the D (5 bases). With 0 bases removed from V and 3 bases from J, the gap between germline ends came to 9 bases. There are 14 residues in the CDR3. Germline assignment: CDR1 GTSNPN and CDR2 SVGIG (reference sequence). For the CDR3, the DNA is TGTGCCTGGAGTGTACGGGGGGGTGGAAACACCATATATTTT. Encoded protein: CAWSVRGGGNTIYF.

The chain carries TRBV6-5 and TRBJ1-4; a possible D gene is TRBD1 (6 bases). Germline V gene data show CDR1 as MNHEY and CDR2 as SVGAGI. The CDR3 has 15 residues. The V end was cut by 7 bases, the J end by 8 bases, with 20 bases between. This CDR3 is CASTNRGGRREKLFF. The CDR3 bases are TGTGCCAGCACTAACCGGGGGGGGCGCAGGGAAAAACTGTTTTTT.

This sequence joins TRBV28 and TRBJ2-5; D unresolved. The DNA end lines up better with TRBJ2-7; the J call may be wrong. The CDR3 has 13 amino acids. Germline V lookup: CDR1 MDHEN, CDR2 SYDVKM. The CDR3 spells CASSQANSYEQYF. The CDR3 coding sequence is TGTGCCAGCAGTCAGGCGAACTCCTACGAGCAGTACTTC.

This clone was detected only a few times. The chain recombines TRBV7-6 with TRBJ2-7, with 9 bases identical to TRBD2. The germline V gene has CDR1 SGHVS and CDR2 FNYEAQ. The CDR3 consists of 15 residues. V was pared by 1 base and J by 1 base, with 2 bases of the junction left unmatched. For the CDR3, the DNA is TGTGCCAGCAGCTTAGACAGCGGGAGGTCCTACGAGCAGTACTTC. As protein: CASSLDSGRSYEQYF.

This clone was detected only once. The chain joins TRBV7-9 to TRBJ1-5; D is unresolved. CDR1 and CDR2 (germline): SEHNR, FQNEAQ (reference sequence). V lost 1 base and J lost 8, with 6 bases in between. The CDR3 spans 12 residues. Here the CDR3 DNA reads TGTGCCAGCAGCTTAGGCGGGGAGCCCCAGCATTTT. Residues: CASSLGGEPQHF.

The chain couples TRBV27 to TRBJ2-4; 8 bases map to TRBD2. The CDR3 loop spans 15 amino acids. CDR1 MNHEY and CDR2 SMNVEV come from the germline V gene (reference sequence). This chain's CDR3 is CALLRRGEGKNIQYF. The CDR3 nucleotides are TGTGCGCTCCTCAGGCGGGGGGAGGGCAAAAACATTCAGTACTTC.

The rearrangement links TRBV27 to TRBJ2-7; D unclear. The germline V and J ends were trimmed by 5 bases and 0 bases, with 11 bases remaining between them. The germline V gene encodes CDR1 MNHEY and CDR2 SMNVEV (reference sequence). There are 14 residues in the CDR3. Written as DNA, the CDR3 is TGTGCCAGCAGTCCCCGCGCCAACTCCTACGAGCAGTACTTC. Translated, it gives CASSPRANSYEQYF.